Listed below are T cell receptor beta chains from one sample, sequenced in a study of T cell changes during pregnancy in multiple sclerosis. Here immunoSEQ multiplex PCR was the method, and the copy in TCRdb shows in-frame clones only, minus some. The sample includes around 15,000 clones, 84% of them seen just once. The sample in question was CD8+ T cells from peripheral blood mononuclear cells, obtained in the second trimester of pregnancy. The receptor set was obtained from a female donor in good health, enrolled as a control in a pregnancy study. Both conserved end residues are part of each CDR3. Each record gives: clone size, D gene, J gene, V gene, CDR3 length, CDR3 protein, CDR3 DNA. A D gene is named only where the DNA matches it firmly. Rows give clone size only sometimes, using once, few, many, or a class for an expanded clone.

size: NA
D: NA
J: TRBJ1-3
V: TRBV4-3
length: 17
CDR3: CASSQDLSQGTGNTIYF
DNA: TGCGCCAGCAGCCAAGATTTATCCCAGGGGACGGGAAACACCATATATTTT

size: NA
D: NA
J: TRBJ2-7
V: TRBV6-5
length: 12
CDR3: CASGLRGSEQYF
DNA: TGTGCCAGCGGCCTCAGGGGAAGCGAGCAGTACTTC

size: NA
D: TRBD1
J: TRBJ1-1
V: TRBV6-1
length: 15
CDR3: CASLEGTGVYTEAFF
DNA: TGTGCCAGCCTGGAAGGTACAGGGGTCTACACTGAAGCTTTCTTT

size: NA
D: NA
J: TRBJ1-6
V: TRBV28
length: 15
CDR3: CASSFLSSYNSPLHF
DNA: TGTGCCAGCAGTTTTTTGAGCTCCTATAATTCACCCCTCCACTTT

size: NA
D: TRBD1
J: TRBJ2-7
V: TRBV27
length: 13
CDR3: CASKGADYYEQYF
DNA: TGTGCCAGCAAGGGGGCAGACTACTACGAGCAGTACTTC

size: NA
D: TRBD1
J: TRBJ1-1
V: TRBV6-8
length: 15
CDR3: CASSYSTGQNTEAFF
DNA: TGTGCCAGCAGTTACTCGACAGGGCAGAACACTGAAGCTTTCTTT

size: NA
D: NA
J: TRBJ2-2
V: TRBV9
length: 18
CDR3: CASSPGVYSFGEAGELFF
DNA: TGTGCCAGCAGCCCCGGGGTCTATAGTTTCGGTGAGGCCGGGGAGCTGTTTTTT

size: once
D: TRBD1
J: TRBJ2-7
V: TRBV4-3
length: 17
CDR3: CASSQDLGTGTPYEQYF
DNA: TGCGCCAGCAGCCAAGATCTGGGGACAGGGACTCCCTACGAGCAGTACTTC

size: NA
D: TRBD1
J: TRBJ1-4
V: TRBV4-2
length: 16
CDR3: CASSQGEGTGNEKLFF
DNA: TGTGCCAGCAGCCAAGGGGAAGGGACAGGAAATGAAAAACTGTTTTTT

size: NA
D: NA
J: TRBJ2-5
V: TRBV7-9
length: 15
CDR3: CASSLGGEYQETQYF
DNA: TGTGCCAGCAGCCTAGGAGGAGAGTACCAAGAGACCCAGTACTTC

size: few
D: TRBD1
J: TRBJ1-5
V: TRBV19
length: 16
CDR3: CASSIVRTGGYQPQHF
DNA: TGTGCCAGTAGTATTGTCCGGACAGGGGGCTATCAGCCCCAGCATTTT

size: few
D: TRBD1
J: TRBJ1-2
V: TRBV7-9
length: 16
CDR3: CASSLAYTDRNYGYTF
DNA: TGTGCCAGCAGCTTAGCTTATACGGACAGGAACTATGGCTACACCTTC

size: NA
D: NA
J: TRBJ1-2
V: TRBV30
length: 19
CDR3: CAWSTWFGQNGGLHYGYTF
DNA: TGTGCCTGGAGTACCTGGTTTGGCCAGAATGGCGGGTTACACTATGGCTACACCTTC

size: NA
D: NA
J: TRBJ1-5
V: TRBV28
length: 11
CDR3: CASSIEDPQHF
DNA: TGTGCCAGCAGCATAGAAGATCCCCAGCATTTT

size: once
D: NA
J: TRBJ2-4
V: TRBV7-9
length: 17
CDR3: CASSPEQGERAKNIQYF
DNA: TGTGCCAGCAGCCCTGAACAGGGCGAAAGAGCCAAAAACATTCAGTACTTC

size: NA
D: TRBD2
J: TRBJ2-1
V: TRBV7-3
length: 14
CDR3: CASSHSSGGDEQFF
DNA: TGTGCCAGCAGCCATTCATCCGGGGGGGATGAGCAGTTCTTC

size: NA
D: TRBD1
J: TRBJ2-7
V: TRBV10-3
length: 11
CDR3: CAIRQGAEQYF
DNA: TGTGCCATCAGACAGGGGGCCGAGCAGTACTTC

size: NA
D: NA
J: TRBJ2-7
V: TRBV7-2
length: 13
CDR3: CASSLGHRYEQYF
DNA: TGTGCCAGCAGCTTGGGACACCGCTACGAGCAGTACTTC

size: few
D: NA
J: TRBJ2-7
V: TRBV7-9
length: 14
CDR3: CASSFQGGGDEQYF
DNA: TGTGCCAGCAGCTTCCAGGGGGGCGGTGACGAGCAGTACTTC

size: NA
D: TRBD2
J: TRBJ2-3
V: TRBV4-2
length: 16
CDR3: CASSPLAGEAPDTQYF
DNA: TGTGCCAGCAGCCCCCTAGCGGGGGAAGCACCAGATACGCAGTATTTT

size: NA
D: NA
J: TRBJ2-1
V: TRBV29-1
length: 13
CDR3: CSANRRIRNEQFF
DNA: TGCAGCGCGAACAGGAGAATCCGCAATGAGCAGTTCTTC

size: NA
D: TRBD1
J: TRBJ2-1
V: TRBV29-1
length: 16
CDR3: CSATNRTGPSNNEQFF
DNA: TGCAGCGCAACCAATCGGACAGGGCCCTCTAACAATGAGCAGTTCTTC

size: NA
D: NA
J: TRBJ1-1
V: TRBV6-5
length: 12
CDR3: CASSQGNTEAFF
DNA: TGTGCCAGCAGTCAGGGGAACACTGAAGCTTTCTTT

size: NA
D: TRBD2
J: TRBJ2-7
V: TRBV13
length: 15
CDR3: CASSLLAGGLNEQYF
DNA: TGTGCCAGCAGCCTGCTAGCGGGGGGGCTTAACGAGCAGTACTTC

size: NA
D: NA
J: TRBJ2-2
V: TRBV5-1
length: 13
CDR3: CASTTRDTGELFF
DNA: TGCGCCAGCACCACTAGGGACACCGGGGAGCTGTTTTTT

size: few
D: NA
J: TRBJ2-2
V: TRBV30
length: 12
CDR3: CTVRANTGELFF
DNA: TGTACGGTCCGGGCGAACACCGGGGAGCTGTTTTTT

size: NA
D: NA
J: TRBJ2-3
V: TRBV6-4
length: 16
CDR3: CASSAGPGDRTDTQYF
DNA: TGTGCCAGCAGTGCGGGTCCGGGGGATCGCACAGATACGCAGTATTTT

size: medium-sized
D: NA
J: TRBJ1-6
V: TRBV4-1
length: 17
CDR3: CASSQYTVIRRYSPLHF
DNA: TGCGCCAGCAGCCAATATACGGTTATCCGGCGGTATTCACCCCTCCACTTT

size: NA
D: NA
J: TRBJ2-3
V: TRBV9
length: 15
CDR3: CASSVASSRSDTQYF
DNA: TGTGCCAGCAGCGTAGCTAGTAGCCGCTCAGATACGCAGTATTTT

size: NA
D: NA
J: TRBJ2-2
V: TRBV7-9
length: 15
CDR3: CASSHDTQFPGELFF
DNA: TGTGCCAGCAGCCACGACACACAATTCCCCGGGGAGCTGTTTTTT

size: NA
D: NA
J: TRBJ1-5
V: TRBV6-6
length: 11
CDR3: CASSTGGSQHF
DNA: TGTGCCAGCAGTACTGGGGGGTCCCAGCATTTT

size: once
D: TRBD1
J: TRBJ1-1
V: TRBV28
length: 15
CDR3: CASSSLRQGNTEAFF
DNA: TGTGCCAGCAGTTCGTTACGACAGGGCAACACTGAAGCTTTCTTT

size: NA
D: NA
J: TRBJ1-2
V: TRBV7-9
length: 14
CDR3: CASSLGDSRRGYTF
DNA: TGTGCCAGCAGCTTAGGAGACAGCCGGCGGGGCTACACCTTC

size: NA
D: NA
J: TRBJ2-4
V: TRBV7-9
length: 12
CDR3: CASSSDYYIQYF
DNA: TGTGCCAGCAGCTCCGACTATTACATTCAGTACTTC

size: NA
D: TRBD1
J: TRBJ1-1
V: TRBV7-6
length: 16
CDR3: CASSLGTGEGHTEAFF
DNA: TGTGCCAGCAGCTTAGGGACAGGGGAGGGCCACACTGAAGCTTTCTTT

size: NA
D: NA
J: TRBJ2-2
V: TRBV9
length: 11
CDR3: CASSLSGELFF
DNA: TGTGCCAGCAGTCTCAGCGGGGAGCTGTTTTTT

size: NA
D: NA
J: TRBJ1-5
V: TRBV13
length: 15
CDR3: CASSTHREPNQPQHF
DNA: TGTGCCAGCAGCACCCACAGGGAGCCCAATCAGCCCCAGCATTTT

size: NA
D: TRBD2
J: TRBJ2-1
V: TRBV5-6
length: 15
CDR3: CASSPTSGGRYEQFF
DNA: TGTGCCAGCAGCCCGACTAGCGGGGGGCGCTATGAGCAGTTCTTC

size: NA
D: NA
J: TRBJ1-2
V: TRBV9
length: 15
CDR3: CASSVTLGANYGYTF
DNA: TGTGCCAGCAGCGTAACTCTCGGGGCTAACTATGGCTACACCTTC

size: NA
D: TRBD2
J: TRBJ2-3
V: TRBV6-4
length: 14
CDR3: CASSGGGGTDTQYF
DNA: TGTGCCAGCAGCGGCGGGGGGGGAACAGATACGCAGTATTTT

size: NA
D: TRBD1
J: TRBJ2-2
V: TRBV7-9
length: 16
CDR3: CASSSTRTGLTGELFF
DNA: TGTGCCAGCAGCTCCACCCGGACAGGGCTAACCGGGGAGCTGTTTTTT

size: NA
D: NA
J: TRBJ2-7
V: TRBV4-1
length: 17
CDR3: CASSQESFDSSSYEQYF
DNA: TGCGCCAGCAGCCAAGAATCATTCGACTCTAGCTCCTACGAGCAGTACTTC